This entry describes one TCR beta chain. Its antigen remains unidentified. PCR used 60 Vbeta primers and 13 Jbeta primers. Here immunoSEQ multiplex PCR was the method, and the copy in TCRdb shows in-frame clones only, minus some. Of approximately 190,000 clones in the sample, approximately 80% were seen once. This specimen belongs to a study of cytomegalovirus exposure and HLA in healthy donors. Findings and caveats of the study: When analyzed later, a missense DCLRE1C variant was found to be linked to TCR beta V- and J-gene trimming. A later analysis found that most CMV-associated TCR beta chains appeared HLA-restricted. High sensitivity and specificity were reportedly achieved when the classifier diagnosed cytomegalovirus status.

V shed 5 bases, J shed 6 bases, and the junction held 17 bases outside the gene matches. This CDR3 contains 18 residues. CDR1 and CDR2 from the germline V gene are SEHNR and FQNEAQ (reference sequence). Each donor's status was that of a healthy bone marrow donor. This receptor was obtained from a woman younger than 45 in good health and CMV-seropositive. The chain joins TRBV7-9 to TRBJ2-1; TRBD2 aligns across 9 bases. The sequenced sample was PBMCs. CDR3 coding DNA: TGTGCCAGCAGCCTGAGGCGGGAGGGTAGTCGTCGTGGCAATGAGCAGTTCTTC. Encoded protein: CASSLRREGSRRGNEQFF.